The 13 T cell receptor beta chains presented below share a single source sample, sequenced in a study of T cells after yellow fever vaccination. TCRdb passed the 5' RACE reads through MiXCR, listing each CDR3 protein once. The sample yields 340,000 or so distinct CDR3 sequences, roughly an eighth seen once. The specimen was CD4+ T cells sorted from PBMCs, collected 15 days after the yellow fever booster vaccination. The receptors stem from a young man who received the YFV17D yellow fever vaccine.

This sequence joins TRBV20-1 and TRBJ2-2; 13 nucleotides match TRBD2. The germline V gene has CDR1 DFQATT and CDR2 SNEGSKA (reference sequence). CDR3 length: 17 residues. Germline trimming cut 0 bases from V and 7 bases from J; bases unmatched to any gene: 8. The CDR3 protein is CSARETSGGARFGELFF. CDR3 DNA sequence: TGCAGTGCTAGAGAAACTAGCGGGGGGGCCCGTTTCGGGGAGCTGTTTTTT.

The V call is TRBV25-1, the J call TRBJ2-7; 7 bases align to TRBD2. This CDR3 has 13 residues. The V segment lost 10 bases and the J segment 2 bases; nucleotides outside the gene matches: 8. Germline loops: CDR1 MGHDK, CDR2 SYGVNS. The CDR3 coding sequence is TGTGCCATCGGCGAGGGAGGGCCCTACGAGCAGTACTTC. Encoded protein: CAIGEGGPYEQYF.

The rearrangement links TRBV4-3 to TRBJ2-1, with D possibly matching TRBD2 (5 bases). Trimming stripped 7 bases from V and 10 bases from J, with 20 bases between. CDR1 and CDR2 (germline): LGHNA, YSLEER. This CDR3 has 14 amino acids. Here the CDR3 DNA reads TGCGCCAGCAAGAACGGGATCTCACCTAGCGAGCAGTTCTTC. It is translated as CASKNGISPSEQFF.

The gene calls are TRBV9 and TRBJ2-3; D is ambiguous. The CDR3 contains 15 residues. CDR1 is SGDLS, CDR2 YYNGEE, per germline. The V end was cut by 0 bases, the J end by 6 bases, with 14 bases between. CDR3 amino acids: CASSVVDSRADTQYF. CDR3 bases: TGTGCCAGCAGCGTAGTCGACTCAAGGGCCGATACGCAGTATTTT.

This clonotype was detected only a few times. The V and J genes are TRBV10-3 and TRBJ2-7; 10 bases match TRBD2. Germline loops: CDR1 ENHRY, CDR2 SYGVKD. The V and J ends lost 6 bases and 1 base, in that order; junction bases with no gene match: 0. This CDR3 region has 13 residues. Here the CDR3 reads CAIRTSGSYEQYF. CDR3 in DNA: TGTGCCATCAGGACTAGCGGGTCCTACGAGCAGTACTTC.

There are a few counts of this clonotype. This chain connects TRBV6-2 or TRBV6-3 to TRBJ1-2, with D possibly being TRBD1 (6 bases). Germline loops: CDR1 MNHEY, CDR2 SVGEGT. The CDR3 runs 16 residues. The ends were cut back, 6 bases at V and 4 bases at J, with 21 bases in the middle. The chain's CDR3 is CASSDPIRGLRYGYTF. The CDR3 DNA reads TGTGCCAGCAGCGACCCTATCAGGGGACTCCGCTATGGCTACACCTTC.

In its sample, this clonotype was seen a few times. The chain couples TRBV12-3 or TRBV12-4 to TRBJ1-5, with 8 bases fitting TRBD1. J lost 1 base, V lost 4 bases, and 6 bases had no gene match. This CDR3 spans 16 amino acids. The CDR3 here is CASSSQDRASNQPQHF. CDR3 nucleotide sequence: TGTGCCAGCAGTTCCCAGGACAGGGCCAGCAATCAGCCCCAGCATTTT.

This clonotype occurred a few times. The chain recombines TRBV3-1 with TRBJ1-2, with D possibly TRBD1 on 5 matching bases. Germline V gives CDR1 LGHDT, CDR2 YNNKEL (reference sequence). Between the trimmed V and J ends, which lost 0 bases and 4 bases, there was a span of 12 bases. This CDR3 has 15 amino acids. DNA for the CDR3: TGTGCCAGCAGCCAAGAGCCGACAGCCGTCTATGGCTACACCTTC. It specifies CASSQEPTAVYGYTF.

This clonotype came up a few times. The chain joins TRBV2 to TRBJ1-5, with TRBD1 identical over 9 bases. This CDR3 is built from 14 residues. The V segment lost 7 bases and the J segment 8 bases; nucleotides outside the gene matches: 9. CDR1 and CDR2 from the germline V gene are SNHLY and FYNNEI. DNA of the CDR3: TGTGCCAGCAAGGGGAGACAGGGGGTCGAGCCCCAGCATTTT. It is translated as CASKGRQGVEPQHF.

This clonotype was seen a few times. In DNA form, the CDR3 reads TGTGCCAGCTCACCAGGGCGGACCAATGGCTACACCTTC. Translating it yields CASSPGRTNGYTF. V is TRBV18 and J is TRBJ1-2, with D unclear. The CDR3 has 13 residues. Germline CDR1 is KGHSH and CDR2 is LQKENI. Trimming took off 2 bases at V and 6 bases at J, with 10 bases between the two ends.

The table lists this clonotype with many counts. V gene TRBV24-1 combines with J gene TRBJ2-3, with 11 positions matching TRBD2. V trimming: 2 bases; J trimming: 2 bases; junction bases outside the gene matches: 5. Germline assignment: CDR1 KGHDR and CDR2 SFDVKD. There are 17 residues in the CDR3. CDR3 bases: TGTGCCACCAGTGATTCCCCGGGACTAGCGGACACAGATACGCAGTATTTT. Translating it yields CATSDSPGLADTDTQYF.

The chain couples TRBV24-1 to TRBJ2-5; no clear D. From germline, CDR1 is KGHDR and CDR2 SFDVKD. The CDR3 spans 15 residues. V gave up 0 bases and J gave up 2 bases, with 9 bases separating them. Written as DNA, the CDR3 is TGTGCCACCAGTGATTTGCAATCACAGCAAGAGACCCAGTACTTC. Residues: CATSDLQSQQETQYF.

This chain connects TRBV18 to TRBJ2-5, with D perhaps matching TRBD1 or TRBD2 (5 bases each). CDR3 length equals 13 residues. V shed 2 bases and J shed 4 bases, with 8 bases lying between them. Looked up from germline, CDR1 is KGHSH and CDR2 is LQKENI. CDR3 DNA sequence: TGTGCCAGCTCACCATATGGGGGAGAGACCCAGTACTTC. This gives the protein CASSPYGGETQYF.